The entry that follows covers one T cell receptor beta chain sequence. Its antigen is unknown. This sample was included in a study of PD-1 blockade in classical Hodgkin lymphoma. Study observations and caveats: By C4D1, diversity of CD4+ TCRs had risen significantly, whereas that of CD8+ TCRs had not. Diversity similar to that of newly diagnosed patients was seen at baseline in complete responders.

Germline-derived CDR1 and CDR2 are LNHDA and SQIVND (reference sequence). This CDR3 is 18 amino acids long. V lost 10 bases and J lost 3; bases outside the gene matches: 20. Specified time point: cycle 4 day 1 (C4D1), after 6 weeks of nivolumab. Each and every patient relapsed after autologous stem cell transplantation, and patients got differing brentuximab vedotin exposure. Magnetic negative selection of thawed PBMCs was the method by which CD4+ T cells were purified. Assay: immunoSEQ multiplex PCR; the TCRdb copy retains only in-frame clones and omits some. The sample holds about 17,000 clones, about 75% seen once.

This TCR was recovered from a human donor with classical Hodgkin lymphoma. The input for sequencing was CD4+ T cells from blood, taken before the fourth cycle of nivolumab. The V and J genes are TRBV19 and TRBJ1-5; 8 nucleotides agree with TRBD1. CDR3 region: CATESRTGTTLNNQPQHF. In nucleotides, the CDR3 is TGTGCCACCGAATCCAGGACAGGGACGACCTTGAACAATCAGCCCCAGCATTTT.